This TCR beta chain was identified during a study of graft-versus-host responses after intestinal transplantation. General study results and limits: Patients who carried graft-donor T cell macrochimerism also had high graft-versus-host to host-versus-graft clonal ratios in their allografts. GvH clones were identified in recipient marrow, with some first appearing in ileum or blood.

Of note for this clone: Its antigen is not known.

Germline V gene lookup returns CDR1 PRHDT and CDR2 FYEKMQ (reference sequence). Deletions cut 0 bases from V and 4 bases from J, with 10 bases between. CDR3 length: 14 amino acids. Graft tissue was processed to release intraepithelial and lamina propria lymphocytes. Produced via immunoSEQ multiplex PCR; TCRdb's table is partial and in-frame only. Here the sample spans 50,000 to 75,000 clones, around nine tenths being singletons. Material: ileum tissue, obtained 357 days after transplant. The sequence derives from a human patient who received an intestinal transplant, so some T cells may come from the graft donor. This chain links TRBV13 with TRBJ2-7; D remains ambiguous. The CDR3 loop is CASSLGVGLYEQYF. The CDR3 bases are TGTGCCAGCAGCTTAGGGGTGGGCCTATACGAGCAGTACTTC.